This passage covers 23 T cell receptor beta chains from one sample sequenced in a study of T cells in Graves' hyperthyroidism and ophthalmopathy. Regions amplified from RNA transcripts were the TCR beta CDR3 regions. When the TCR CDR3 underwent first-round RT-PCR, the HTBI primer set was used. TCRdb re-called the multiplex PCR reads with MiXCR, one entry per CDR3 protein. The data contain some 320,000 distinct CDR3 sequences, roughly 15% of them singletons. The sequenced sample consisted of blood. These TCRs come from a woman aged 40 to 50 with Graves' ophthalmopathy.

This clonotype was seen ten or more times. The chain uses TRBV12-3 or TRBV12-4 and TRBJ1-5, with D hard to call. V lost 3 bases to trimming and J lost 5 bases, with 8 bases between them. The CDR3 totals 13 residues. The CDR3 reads CASSFRMDQPQHF. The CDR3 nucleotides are TGTGCCAGCAGTTTCCGGATGGATCAGCCCCAGCATTTT.

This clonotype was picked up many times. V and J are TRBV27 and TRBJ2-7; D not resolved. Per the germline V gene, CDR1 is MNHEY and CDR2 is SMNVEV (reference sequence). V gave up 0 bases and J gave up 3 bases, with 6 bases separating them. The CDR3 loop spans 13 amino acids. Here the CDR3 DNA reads TGTGCCAGCAGTTTATCGCGGCGCTACGAGCAGTACTTC. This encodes CASSLSRRYEQYF.

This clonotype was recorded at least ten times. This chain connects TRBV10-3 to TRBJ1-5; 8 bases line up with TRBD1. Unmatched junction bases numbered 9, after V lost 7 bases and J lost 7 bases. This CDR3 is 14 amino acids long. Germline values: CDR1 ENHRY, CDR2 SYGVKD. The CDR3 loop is CAINEDRGRQPQHF. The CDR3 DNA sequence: TGTGCCATCAACGAAGACAGGGGCAGGCAGCCCCAGCATTTT.

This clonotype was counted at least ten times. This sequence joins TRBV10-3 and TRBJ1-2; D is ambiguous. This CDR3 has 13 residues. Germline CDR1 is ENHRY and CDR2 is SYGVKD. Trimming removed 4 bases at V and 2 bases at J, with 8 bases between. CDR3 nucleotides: TGTGCCATCAGTGGGGCGGAGAACTATGGCTACACCTTC. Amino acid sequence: CAISGAENYGYTF.

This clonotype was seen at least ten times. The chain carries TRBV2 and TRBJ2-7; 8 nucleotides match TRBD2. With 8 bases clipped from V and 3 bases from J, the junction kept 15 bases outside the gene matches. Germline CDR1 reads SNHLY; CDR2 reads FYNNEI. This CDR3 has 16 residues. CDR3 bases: TGTGCCAGCCTCTCGGGGCAAGCGGGGGCACTCTACGAGCAGTACTTC. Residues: CASLSGQAGALYEQYF.

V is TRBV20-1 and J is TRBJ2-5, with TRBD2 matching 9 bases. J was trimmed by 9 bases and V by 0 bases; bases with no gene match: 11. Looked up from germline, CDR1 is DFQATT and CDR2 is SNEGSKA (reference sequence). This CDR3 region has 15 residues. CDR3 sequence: CSARDWGGRAGAQYF. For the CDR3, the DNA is TGCAGTGCTAGAGATTGGGGCGGGAGGGCCGGGGCCCAGTACTTC.

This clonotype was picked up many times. The CDR3 loop reads CASSWTGSDYGYTF. The CDR3 coding sequence is TGTGCCAGCAGTTGGACCGGGAGTGACTATGGCTACACCTTC. This chain links TRBV9 with TRBJ1-2; D remains ambiguous. Germline-derived CDR1 and CDR2 are SGDLS and YYNGEE. Trimming took 5 bases from V and 3 from J, leaving 14 bases between them. The CDR3 covers 14 residues.

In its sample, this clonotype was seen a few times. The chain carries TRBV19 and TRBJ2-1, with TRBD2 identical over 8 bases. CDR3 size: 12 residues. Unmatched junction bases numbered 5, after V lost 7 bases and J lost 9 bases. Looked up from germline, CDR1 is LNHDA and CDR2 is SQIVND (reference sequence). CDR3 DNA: TGTGCCAGTAATCGGGGGGGTGGTGAGCAGTTCTTC. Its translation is CASNRGGGEQFF.

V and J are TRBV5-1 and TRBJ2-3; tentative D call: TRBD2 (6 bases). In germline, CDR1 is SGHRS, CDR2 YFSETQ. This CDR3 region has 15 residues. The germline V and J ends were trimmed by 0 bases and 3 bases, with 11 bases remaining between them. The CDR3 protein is CASSLAGDRTDTQYF. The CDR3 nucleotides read TGCGCCAGCAGCTTGGCGGGGGATCGGACAGATACGCAGTATTTT.

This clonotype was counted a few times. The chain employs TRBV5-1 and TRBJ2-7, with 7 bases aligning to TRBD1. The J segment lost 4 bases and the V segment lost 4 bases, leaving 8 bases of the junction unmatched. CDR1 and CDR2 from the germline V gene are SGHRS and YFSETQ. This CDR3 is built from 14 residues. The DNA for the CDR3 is TGCGCCAGCAGCAGGGACAGTGGACCTTACGAGCAGTACTTC. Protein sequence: CASSRDSGPYEQYF. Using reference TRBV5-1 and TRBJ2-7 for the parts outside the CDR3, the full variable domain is KAGVTQTPRYLIKTRGQQVTLSCSPISGHRSVSWYQQTPGQGLQFLFEYFSETQRNKGNFPGRFSGRQFSNSRSEMNVSTLELGDSALYLCASSRDSGPYEQYFGPGTRLTVT.

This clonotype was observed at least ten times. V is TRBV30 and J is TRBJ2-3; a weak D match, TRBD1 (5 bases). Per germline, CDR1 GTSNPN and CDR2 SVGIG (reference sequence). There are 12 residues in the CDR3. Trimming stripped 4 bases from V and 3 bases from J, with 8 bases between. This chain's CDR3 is CAWMAGTDTQYF. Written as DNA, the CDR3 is TGTGCCTGGATGGCAGGGACAGATACGCAGTATTTT. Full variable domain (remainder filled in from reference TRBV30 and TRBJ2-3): SQTIHQWPATLVQPVGSPLSLECTVEGTSNPNLYWYRQAAGRGLQLLFYSVGIGQISSEVPQNLSASRPQDRQFILSSKKLLLSDSGFYLCAWMAGTDTQYFGPGTRLTVL.

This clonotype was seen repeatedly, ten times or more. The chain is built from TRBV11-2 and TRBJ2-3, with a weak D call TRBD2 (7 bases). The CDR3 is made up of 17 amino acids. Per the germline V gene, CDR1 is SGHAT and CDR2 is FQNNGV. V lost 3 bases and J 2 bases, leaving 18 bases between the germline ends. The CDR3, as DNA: TGTGCCAGCAGCTTCCCCCTTAGGGGGGGCTACACAGATACGCAGTATTTT. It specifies CASSFPLRGGYTDTQYF.

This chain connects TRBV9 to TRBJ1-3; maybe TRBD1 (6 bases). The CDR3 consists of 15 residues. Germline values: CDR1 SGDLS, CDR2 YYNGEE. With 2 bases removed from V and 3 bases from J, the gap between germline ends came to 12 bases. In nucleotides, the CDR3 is TGTGCCAGCAGCGTGCAGGGGTCAAGTGGAAACACCATATATTTT. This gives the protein CASSVQGSSGNTIYF.

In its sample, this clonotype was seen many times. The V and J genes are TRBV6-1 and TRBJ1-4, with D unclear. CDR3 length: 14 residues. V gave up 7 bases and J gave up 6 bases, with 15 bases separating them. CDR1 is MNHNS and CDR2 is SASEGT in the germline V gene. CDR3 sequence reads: CASTFINRDEKLFF. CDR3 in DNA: TGTGCCAGCACGTTCATTAACCGGGATGAAAAACTGTTTTTT.

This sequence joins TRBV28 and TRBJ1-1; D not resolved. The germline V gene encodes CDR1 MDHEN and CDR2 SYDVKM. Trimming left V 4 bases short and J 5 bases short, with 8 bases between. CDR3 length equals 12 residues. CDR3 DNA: TGTGCCAGCAGTTCCTCGAAAACTGAAGCTTTCTTT. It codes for CASSSSKTEAFF.

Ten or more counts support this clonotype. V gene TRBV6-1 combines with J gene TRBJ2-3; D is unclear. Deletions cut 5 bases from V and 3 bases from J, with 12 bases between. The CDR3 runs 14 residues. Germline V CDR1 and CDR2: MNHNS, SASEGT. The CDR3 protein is CASSQRKKTDTQYF. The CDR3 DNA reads TGTGCCAGCAGTCAAAGGAAAAAGACAGATACGCAGTATTTT.

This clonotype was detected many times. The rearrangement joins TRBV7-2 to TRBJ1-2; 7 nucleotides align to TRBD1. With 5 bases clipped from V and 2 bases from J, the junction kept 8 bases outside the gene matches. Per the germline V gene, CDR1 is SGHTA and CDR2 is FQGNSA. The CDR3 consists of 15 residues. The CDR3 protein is CASSPQTGLNYGYTF. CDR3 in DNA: TGTGCCAGCAGCCCGCAGACAGGGTTAAACTATGGCTACACCTTC.

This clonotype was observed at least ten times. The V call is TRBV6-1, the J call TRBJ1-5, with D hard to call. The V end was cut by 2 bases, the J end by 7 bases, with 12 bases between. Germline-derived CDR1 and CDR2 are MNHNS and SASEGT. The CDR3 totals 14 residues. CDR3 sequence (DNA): TGTGCCAGCAGTGAATCACGTGCCGGCCAGCCCCAGCATTTT. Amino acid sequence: CASSESRAGQPQHF.

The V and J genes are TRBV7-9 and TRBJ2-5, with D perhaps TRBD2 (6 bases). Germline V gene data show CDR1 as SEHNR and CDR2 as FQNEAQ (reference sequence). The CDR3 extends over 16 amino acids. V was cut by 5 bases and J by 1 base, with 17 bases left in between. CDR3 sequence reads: CASSLKAGILQETQYF. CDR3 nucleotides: TGTGCCAGCAGCCTCAAGGCGGGGATACTCCAAGAGACCCAGTACTTC.

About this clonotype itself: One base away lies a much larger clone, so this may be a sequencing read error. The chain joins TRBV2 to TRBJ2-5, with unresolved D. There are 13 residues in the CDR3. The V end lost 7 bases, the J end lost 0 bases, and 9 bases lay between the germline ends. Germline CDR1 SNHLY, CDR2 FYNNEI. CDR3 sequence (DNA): TGTGCCAGCACGAAGAGATACCAAGAGACCCAGTACTTC. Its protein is CASTKRYQETQYF.

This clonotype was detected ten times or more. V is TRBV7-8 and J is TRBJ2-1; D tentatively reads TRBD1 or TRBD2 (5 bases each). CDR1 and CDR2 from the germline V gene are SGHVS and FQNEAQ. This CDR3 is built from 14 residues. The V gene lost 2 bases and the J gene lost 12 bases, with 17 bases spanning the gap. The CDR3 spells CASSLTSRGHGQFF. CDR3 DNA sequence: TGTGCCAGCAGCTTAACTTCTCGGGGCCATGGGCAGTTCTTC.

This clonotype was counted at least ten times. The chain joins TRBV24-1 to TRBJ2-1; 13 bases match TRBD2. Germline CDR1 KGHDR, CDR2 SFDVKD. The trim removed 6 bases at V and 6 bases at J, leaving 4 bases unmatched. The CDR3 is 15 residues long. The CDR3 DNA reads TGTGCCACCAGTACTAGCGGGAGGGCCATCAATGAGCAGTTCTTC. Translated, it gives CATSTSGRAINEQFF.

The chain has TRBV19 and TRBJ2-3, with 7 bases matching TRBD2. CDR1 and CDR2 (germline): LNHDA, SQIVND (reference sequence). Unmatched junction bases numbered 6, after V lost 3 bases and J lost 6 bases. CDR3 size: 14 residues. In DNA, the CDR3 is TGTGCCAGTAGTATCGCCGGGGGGTTGGATACGCAGTATTTT. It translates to CASSIAGGLDTQYF.